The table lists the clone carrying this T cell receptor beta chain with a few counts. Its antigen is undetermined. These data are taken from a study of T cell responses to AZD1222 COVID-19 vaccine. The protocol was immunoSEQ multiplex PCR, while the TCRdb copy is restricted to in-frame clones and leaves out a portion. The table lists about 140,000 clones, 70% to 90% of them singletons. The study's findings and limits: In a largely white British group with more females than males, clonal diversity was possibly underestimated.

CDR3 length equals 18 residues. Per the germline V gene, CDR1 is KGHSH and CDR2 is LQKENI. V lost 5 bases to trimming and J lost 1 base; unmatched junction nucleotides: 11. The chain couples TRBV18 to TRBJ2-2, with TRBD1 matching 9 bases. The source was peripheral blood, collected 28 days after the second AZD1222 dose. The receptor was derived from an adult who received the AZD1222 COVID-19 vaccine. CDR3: CASSTFQPGQGNTGELFF. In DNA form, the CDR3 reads TGTGCCAGCTCAACTTTCCAACCGGGACAGGGGAACACCGGGGAGCTGTTTTTT. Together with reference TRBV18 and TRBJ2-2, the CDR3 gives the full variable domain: NAGVMQNPRHLVRRRGQEARLRCSPMKGHSHVYWYRQLPEEGLKFMVYLQKENIIDESGMPKERFSAEFPKEGPSILRIQQVVRGDSAAYFCASSTFQPGQGNTGELFFGEGSRLTVL.